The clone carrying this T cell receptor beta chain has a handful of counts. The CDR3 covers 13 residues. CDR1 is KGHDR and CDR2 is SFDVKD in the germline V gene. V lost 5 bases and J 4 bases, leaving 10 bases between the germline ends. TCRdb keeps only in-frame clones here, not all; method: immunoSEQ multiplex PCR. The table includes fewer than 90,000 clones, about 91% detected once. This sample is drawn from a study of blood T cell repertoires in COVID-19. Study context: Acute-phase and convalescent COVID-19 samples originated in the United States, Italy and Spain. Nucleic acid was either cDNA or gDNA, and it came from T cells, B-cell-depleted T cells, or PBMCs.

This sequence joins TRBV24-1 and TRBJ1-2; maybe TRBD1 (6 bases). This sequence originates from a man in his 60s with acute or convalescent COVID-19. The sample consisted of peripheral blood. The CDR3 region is CATSGTETYGYTF. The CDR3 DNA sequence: TGTGCCACCAGTGGGACAGAAACCTATGGCTACACCTTC.